One sample yielded the 19 T cell receptor beta chains listed below, sequenced in a study of technical replicates of blood from a handful of donors. Some clones are missing from TCRdb's copy, which holds only in-frame ones; the method was immunoSEQ multiplex PCR. The repertoire holds around 84,000 clones, with approximately 97% as singletons. The sample comprised T cells isolated from PBMCs. The receptors shown here come from a human donor in good health.

The gene calls are TRBV15 and TRBJ2-2; TRBD1 might be the D (6 bases). CDR3 length: 16 residues. Per the germline V gene, CDR1 is LNHNV and CDR2 is YYDKDF (reference sequence). The V and J ends lost 4 bases and 0 bases respectively, with 12 bases between them. The DNA for the CDR3 is TGTGCCACCAGCAACCAGGGGTCCTCGAACACCGGGGAGCTGTTTTTT. It codes for CATSNQGSSNTGELFF.

V is TRBV19 and J is TRBJ1-5; possible D gene TRBD1, 6 bases. Germline V gene sequence: CDR1 LNHDA, CDR2 SQIVND (reference sequence). Trimming cost V 1 base and J 3 bases, with 16 bases left between them. The CDR3 runs to 17 residues. CDR3 in DNA: TGTGCCAGTAGTATAGCCATACAGGGATTGAACAATCAGCCCCAGCATTTT. Amino acid sequence: CASSIAIQGLNNQPQHF.

The chain has TRBV6-5 and TRBJ2-5, with 8 nucleotides matching TRBD1. CDR1 MNHEY and CDR2 SVGAGI come from the germline V gene. CDR3 length: 13 amino acids. V was clipped by 6 bases and J by 5 bases; unmatched bases: 5. The CDR3 DNA reads as TGTGCCAGCAGGGGGACAGGACCGGAGACCCAGTACTTC. Its protein is CASRGTGPETQYF.

Written as DNA, the CDR3 is TGTGCCAGCAGCGATTACACCGGGACAGGGGTGAACACTGAAGCTTTCTTT. Translating it yields CASSDYTGTGVNTEAFF. This chain uses TRBV7-8 with TRBJ1-1; 10 positions agree with TRBD1. Germline V gene lookup returns CDR1 SGHVS and CDR2 FQNEAQ. J was trimmed by 0 bases and V by 5 bases; bases with no gene match: 9. The CDR3 totals 17 residues.

The chain recombines TRBV6-5 with TRBJ2-2, with a weak D call TRBD2 (6 bases). CDR1 MNHEY and CDR2 SVGAGI come from the germline V gene. CDR3 length: 16 residues. V lost 0 bases and J lost 3, with 11 bases in between. The chain's CDR3 is CASSYSWGEHTGELFF. Here the CDR3 DNA reads TGTGCCAGCAGTTACTCATGGGGGGAACACACCGGGGAGCTGTTTTTT.

The chain links TRBV6-5 to TRBJ1-2; no reliable D call. V lost 9 bases to trimming and J lost 10 bases, with 15 bases between them. CDR3 length: 11 residues. Germline CDR1 reads MNHEY; CDR2 reads SVGAGI. The DNA of the CDR3 is TGTGCCAGTGGGAGTCCTAGTGCCTACACCTTC. Translation gives CASGSPSAYTF.

J is TRBJ1-5 and V is TRBV6-5; D might be TRBD1 (5 bases). The V gene's germline CDR1 is MNHEY and CDR2 SVGAGI. Trimming cost V 6 bases and J 6 bases, with 18 bases left between them. This CDR3 is built from 15 residues. The DNA of the CDR3 is TGTGCCAGCAGACCTACAGGCGCCCCAGGTCAGCCCCAGCATTTT. Amino acids: CASRPTGAPGQPQHF.

The chain employs TRBV25-1 and TRBJ2-5; tentative D call: TRBD1 (5 bases). The V and J ends lost 4 bases and 1 base respectively, with 13 bases between them. The CDR3 has 15 residues. Per the germline V gene, CDR1 is MGHDK and CDR2 is SYGVNS. This chain's CDR3 is CASSVLTGLQETQYF. The CDR3 DNA sequence: TGTGCCAGCAGTGTTCTTACAGGTCTCCAAGAGACCCAGTACTTC.

This clone was observed a single time. This chain links TRBV9 with TRBJ2-3; D remains unclear. CDR1 and CDR2 from the germline V gene are SGDLS and YYNGEE. Trimming shortened V by 3 bases and J by 2 bases, and 13 bases separated the two germline ends. The CDR3 loop spans 15 amino acids. Here the CDR3 reads CASSAGNRPTDTQYF. CDR3 nucleotides: TGTGCCAGCAGCGCGGGTAATAGGCCCACAGATACGCAGTATTTT. Supplemented by reference TRBV9 and TRBJ2-3, the full variable domain reads DSGVTQTPKHLITATGQRVTLRCSPRSGDLSVYWYQQSLDQGLQFLIQYYNGEERAKGNILERFSAQQFPDLHSELNLSSLELGDSALYFCASSAGNRPTDTQYFGPGTRLTVL.

This chain uses TRBV11-2 with TRBJ2-5, with TRBD2 matching 12 bases. V shed 2 bases, J shed 5 bases, and the junction held 6 bases outside the gene matches. CDR1 and CDR2 from the germline V gene are SGHAT and FQNNGV. The CDR3 has 16 residues. As DNA, the CDR3 is TGTGCCAGCAGCTTACGGGCTAGCGGGAGGGTTGAGACCCAGTACTTC. Amino acid sequence: CASSLRASGRVETQYF.

Ten or more counts support this clone. The chain uses TRBV25-1 and TRBJ1-1; D remains unclear. This CDR3 comprises 14 residues. Germline CDR1 reads MGHDK; CDR2 reads SYGVNS. Trimming removed 5 bases at V and 1 base at J, with 11 bases between. The CDR3 DNA follows: TGTGCCAGCAGTTCCCTAGAGGGGAACACTGAAGCTTTCTTT. It codes for CASSSLEGNTEAFF.

J is TRBJ2-5 and V is TRBV25-1; tentative D call: TRBD2 (6 bases). Trimming shortened V by 6 bases and J by 7 bases, and 12 bases separated the two germline ends. Germline-derived CDR1 and CDR2 are MGHDK and SYGVNS. The CDR3 loop spans 12 amino acids. The CDR3, as DNA: TGTGCCAGCAGGCGCGGAGGGACGACCCAGTACTTC. Translated: CASRRGGTTQYF.

The rearrangement joins TRBV12-5 to TRBJ2-2; D may be TRBD2 (6 bases). Looked up from germline, CDR1 is LGHNT and CDR2 is FRNRAP. The CDR3 totals 15 residues. V lost 0 bases, J lost 6 bases, and 11 bases lay in between. CDR3 sequence reads: CASGLVLGRSGELFF. CDR3 sequence (DNA): TGTGCTAGTGGTTTGGTATTGGGGAGGTCCGGGGAGCTGTTTTTT.

The V and J genes are TRBV11-1 and TRBJ2-3, with a possible D match to TRBD2 (5 bases). The CDR3 has 15 amino acids. Trimming pared 3 bases from V and 1 base from J, leaving 11 bases between. From germline, CDR1 is SGHAT and CDR2 FQDESV (reference sequence). Written as DNA, the CDR3 is TGTGCCAGCAGCTTTAGTGGGCGGGGCACAGATACGCAGTATTTT. This sequence encodes CASSFSGRGTDTQYF.

This clone was seen once. The rearrangement uses TRBV6-6 and TRBJ1-2; 9 bases fit TRBD1. V lost 2 bases to trimming and J lost 5 bases; unmatched junction nucleotides: 6. CDR1 MNHNY and CDR2 SVGAGI come from the germline V gene (reference sequence). The CDR3 is made up of 15 amino acids. The CDR3 bases are TGTGCCAGCAGTTACGTCGACAGGGGGAGGTATGGCTACACCTTC. Translating it yields CASSYVDRGRYGYTF.

V gene TRBV19 combines with J gene TRBJ1-5; D unresolved. The CDR3 contains 14 residues. Germline CDR1 LNHDA, CDR2 SQIVND (reference sequence). The V gene lost 1 base and the J gene lost 4 bases, with 8 bases spanning the gap. CDR3 sequence: CASSIGSGNQPQHF. The DNA of the CDR3 is TGTGCCAGTAGTATAGGATCGGGAAATCAGCCCCAGCATTTT.

This chain uses TRBV28 with TRBJ1-5, with D unresolved. Germline assignment: CDR1 MDHEN and CDR2 SYDVKM. This CDR3 is built from 14 residues. Trimming pared 3 bases from V and 2 bases from J, leaving 8 bases between. The CDR3 DNA is TGTGCCAGCAGTTTGATTCCGGGCAATCAGCCCCAGCATTTT. Translated: CASSLIPGNQPQHF.

V usage is TRBV7-8 and J usage is TRBJ2-2, with TRBD1 identical over 8 bases. Germline CDR1 reads SGHVS; CDR2 reads FQNEAQ. The CDR3 covers 18 residues. Trimming removed 2 bases from V and 5 bases from J; junction bases left unmatched: 13. The CDR3 DNA reads as TGTGCCAGCAGCTTAACCTCGACAGGGGAAGTATGGACCGGGGAGCTGTTTTTT. This sequence encodes CASSLTSTGEVWTGELFF.

This chain links TRBV19 with TRBJ1-5, with TRBD1 matching over 8 bases. Germline CDR1 reads LNHDA; CDR2 reads SQIVND (reference sequence). The trim removed 4 bases at V and 0 bases at J, leaving 11 bases unmatched. The CDR3 covers 18 residues. The CDR3 here is CASSSPGQVLLSNQPQHF. CDR3 bases: TGTGCCAGTAGTAGTCCGGGACAGGTACTACTTAGCAATCAGCCCCAGCATTTT.